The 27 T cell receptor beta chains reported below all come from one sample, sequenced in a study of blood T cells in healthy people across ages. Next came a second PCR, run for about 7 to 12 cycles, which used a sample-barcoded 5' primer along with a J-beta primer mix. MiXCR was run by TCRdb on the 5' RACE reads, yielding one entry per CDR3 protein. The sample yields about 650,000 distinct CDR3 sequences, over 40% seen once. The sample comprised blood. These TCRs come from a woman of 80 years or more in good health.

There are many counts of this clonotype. CDR3 residues: CASSPGTSGTDTQYF. In DNA form, the CDR3 reads TGTGCCAGCAGTCCCGGGACTAGCGGCACAGATACGCAGTATTTT. The chain employs TRBV6-5 and TRBJ2-3; 10 bases agree with TRBD2. Germline trimming cut 5 bases from V and 1 base from J; bases unmatched to any gene: 3. Germline CDR1 and CDR2: MNHEY and SVGAGI. This CDR3 region has 15 residues.

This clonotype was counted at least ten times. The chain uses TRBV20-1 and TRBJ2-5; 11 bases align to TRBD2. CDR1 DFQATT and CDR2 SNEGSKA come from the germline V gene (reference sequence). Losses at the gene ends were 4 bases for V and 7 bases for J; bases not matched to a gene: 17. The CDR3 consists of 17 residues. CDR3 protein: CSATDWELAGDVGTQYF. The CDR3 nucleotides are TGCAGTGCTACCGACTGGGAACTAGCGGGAGATGTGGGGACCCAGTACTTC.

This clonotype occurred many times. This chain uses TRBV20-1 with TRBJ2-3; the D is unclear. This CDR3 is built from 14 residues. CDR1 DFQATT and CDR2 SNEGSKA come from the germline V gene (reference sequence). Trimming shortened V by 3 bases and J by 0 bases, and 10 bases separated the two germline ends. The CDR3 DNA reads TGCAGTGCTAGGCGGAGCTCTAGCACAGATACGCAGTATTTT. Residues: CSARRSSSTDTQYF.

The CDR3 sequence is CASSPGGDRSYNEQFF. CDR3 nucleotides: TGTGCCAGCAGCCCTGGGGGGGACAGGTCCTACAATGAGCAGTTCTTC. The chain carries TRBV12-3 or TRBV12-4 and TRBJ2-1; a weak D match, TRBD1 (8 bases). Trimming stripped 6 bases from V and 1 base from J, with 16 bases between. The length of the CDR3 is 16 residues.

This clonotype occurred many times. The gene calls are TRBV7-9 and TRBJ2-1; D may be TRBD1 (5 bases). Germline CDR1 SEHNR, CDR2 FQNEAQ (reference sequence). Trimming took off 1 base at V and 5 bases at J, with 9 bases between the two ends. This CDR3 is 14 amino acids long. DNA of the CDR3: TGTGCCAGCAGCTTAGTTTCAGGGAACAATGAGCAGTTCTTC. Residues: CASSLVSGNNEQFF.

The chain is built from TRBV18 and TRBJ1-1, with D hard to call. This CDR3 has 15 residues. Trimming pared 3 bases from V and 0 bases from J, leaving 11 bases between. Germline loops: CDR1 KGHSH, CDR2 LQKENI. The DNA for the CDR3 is TGTGCCAGCTCACCCCTTAGCGATTTGAACACTGAAGCTTTCTTT. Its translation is CASSPLSDLNTEAFF.

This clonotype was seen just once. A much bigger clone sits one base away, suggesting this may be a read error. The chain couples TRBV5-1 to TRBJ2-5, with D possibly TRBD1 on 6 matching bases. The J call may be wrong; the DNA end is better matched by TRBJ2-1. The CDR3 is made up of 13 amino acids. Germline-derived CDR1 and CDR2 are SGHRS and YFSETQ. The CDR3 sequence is CASRFGQKETQFF. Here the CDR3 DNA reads TGCGCCAGCAGGTTCGGACAGAAAGAGACCCAGTTCTTC.

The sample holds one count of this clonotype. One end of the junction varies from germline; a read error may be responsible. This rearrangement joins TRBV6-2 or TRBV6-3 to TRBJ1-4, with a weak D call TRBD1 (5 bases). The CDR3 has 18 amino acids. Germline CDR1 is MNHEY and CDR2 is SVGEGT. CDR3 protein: CASRQRLSETASNEELFF. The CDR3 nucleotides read TGTGCCAGCAGACAACGATTATCCGAGACAGCTTCTAATGAAGAACTGTTTTTT.

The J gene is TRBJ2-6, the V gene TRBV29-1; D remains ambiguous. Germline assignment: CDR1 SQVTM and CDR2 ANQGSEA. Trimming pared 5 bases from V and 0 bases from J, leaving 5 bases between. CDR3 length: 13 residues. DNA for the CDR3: TGCAGCGTTAAGTACTCTGGGGCCAACGTCCTGACTTTC. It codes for CSVKYSGANVLTF.

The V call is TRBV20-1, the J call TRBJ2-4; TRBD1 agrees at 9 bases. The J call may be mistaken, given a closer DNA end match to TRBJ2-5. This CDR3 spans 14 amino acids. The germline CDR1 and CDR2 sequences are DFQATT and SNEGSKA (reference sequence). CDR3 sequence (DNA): TGCAGTGCGTCGGACAGGGGTCATCAAGAGACCCAGTACTTC. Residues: CSASDRGHQETQYF.

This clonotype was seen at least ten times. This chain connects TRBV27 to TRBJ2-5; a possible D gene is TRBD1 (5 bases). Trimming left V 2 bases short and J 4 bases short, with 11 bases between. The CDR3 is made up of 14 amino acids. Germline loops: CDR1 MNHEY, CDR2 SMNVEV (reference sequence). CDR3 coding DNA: TGTGCCAGCAGTTTAGTGGGGCCCACAGAGACCCAGTACTTC. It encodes CASSLVGPTETQYF.

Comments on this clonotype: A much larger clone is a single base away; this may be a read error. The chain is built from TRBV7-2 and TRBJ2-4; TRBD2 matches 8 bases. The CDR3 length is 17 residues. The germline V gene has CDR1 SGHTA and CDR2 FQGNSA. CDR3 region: CASSLYRSGSAKSIQYF. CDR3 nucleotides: TGTGCCAGCAGCTTGTACCGGAGCGGGAGTGCCAAAAGCATTCAGTACTTC.

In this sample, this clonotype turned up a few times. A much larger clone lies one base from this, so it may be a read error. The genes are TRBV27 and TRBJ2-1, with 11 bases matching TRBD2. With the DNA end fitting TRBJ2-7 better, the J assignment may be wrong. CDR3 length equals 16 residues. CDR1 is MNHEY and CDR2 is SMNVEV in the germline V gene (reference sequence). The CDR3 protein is CASSSSGTSGTNEQYF. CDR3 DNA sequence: TGTGCCAGCAGTTCCTCCGGGACTAGCGGTACCAATGAGCAGTACTTC.

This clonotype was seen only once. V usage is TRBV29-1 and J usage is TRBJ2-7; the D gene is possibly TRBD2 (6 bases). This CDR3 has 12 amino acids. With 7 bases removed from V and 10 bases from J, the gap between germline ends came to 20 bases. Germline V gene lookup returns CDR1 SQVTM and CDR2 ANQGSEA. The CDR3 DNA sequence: TGCAGCGGCGGGCGTCAGGGAGGTAGCCAGTACTTC. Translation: CSGGRQGGSQYF.

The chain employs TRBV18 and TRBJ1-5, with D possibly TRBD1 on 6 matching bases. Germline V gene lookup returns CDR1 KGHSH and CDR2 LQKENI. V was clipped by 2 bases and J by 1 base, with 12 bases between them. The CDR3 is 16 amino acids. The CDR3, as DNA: TGTGCCAGCTCACCATCTGGGGGCGTGAGCAATCAGCCCCAGCATTTT. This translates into CASSPSGGVSNQPQHF.

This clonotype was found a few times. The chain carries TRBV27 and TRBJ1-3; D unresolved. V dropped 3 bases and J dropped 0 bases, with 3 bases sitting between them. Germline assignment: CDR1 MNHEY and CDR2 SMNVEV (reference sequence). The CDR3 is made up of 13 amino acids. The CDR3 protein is CASSFSSGNTIYF. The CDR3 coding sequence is TGTGCCAGCAGTTTTTCCTCTGGAAACACCATATATTTT.

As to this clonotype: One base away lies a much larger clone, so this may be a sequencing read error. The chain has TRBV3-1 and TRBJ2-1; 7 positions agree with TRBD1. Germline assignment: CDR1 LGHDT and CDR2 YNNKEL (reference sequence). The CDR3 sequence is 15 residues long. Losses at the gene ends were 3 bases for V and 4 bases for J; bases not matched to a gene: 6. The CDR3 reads CASSHTRGHYNEQFF. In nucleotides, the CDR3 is TGTGCCAGCAGCCATACTAGGGGGCATTACAATGAGCAGTTCTTC.

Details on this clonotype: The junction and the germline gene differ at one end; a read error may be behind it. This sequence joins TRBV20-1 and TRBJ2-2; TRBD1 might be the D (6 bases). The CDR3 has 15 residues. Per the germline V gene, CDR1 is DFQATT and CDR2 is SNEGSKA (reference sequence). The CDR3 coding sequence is TGCAATGCTAGATCAGTGGACAGTAACACCGGGGAGCTGTTTTTT. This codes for CNARSVDSNTGELFF.

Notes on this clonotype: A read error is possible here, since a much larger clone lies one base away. The CDR3 reads CSARDQSGRAGTYNEQYF. CDR3 sequence (DNA): TGCAGTGCTAGAGATCAGAGCGGGAGGGCAGGGACCTACAATGAGCAGTACTTC. This chain joins TRBV20-1 and TRBJ2-1; TRBD2 matches 10 bases. The end of the DNA aligns better with TRBJ2-7, so the J call may be wrong. Germline V gene lookup returns CDR1 DFQATT and CDR2 SNEGSKA (reference sequence). The CDR3 contains 18 residues.

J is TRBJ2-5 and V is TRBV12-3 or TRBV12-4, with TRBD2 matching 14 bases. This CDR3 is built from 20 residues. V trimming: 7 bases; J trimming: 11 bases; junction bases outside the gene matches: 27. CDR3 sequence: CASTSLTPVGLAGVSNEQYF. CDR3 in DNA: TGTGCCAGCACCTCACTGACCCCAGTGGGACTAGCGGGAGTAAGTAATGAGCAGTACTTC.

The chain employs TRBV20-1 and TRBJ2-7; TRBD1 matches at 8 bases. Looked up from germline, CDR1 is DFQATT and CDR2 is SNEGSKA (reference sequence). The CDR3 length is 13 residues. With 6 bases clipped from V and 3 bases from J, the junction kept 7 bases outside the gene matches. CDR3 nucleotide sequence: TGCAGTGCCCTAGGACAGGGAAACTACGAGCAGTACTTC. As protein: CSALGQGNYEQYF.

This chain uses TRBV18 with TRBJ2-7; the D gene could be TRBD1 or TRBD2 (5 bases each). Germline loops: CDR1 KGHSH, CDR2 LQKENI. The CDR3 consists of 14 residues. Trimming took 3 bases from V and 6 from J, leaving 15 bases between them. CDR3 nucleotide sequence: TGTGCCAGCTCACCTAACCGGGACCTCTTCGAGCAGTACTTC. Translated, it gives CASSPNRDLFEQYF.

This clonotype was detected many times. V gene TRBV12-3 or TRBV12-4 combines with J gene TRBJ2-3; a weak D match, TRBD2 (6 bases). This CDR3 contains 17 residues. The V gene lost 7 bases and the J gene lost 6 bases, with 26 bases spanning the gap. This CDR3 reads CASIRGRELGWFDTQYF. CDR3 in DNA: TGTGCCAGCATTAGAGGACGGGAGCTAGGGTGGTTCGATACGCAGTATTTT.

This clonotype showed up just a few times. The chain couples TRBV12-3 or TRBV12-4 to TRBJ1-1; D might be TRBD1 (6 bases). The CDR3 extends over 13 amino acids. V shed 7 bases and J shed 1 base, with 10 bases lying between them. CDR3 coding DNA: TGTGCCAGCAATGGGACACCGAACACTGAAGCTTTCTTT. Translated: CASNGTPNTEAFF.

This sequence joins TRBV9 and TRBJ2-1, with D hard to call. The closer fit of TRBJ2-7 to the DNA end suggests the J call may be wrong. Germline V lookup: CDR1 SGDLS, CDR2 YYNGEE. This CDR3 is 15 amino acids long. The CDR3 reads CASSVDGNRNNEQYF. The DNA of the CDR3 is TGTGCCAGCAGCGTAGATGGGAATCGGAACAATGAGCAGTACTTC.

The CDR3 protein is CAWSPFHNEQFF. In nucleotides, the CDR3 is TGTGCCTGGAGTCCCTTCCACAATGAGCAGTTCTTC. This chain connects TRBV30 to TRBJ2-1; no clear D. Trimming cost V 2 bases and J 5 bases, with 7 bases left between them. Germline lookup yields CDR1 GTSNPN and CDR2 SVGIG (reference sequence). The CDR3 runs to 12 residues.

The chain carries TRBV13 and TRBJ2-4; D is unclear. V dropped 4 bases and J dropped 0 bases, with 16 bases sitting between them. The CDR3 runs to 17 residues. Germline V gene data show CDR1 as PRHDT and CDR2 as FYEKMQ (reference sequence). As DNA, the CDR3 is TGTGCCAGCAGCTCCACCTTCAGTCGAGCAGCCAAAAACATTCAGTACTTC. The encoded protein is CASSSTFSRAAKNIQYF. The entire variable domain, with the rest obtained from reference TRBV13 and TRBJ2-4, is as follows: AAGVIQSPRHLIKEKRETATLKCYPIPRHDTVYWYQQGPGQDPQFLISFYEKMQSDKGSIPDRFSAQQFSDYHSELNMSSLELGDSALYFCASSSTFSRAAKNIQYFGAGTRLSVL.